The clone carrying this TCR beta chain was observed once. Its antigen is as yet unknown. CDR3 length: 13 residues. V lost 0 bases to trimming and J lost 13 bases; unmatched junction nucleotides: 6. Germline values: CDR1 SGHVS, CDR2 FNYEAQ. Using its own MiXCR run on the 5' RACE reads, TCRdb lists one record per CDR3 protein. The sample holds approximately 890,000 distinct CDR3 sequences, roughly 12% seen once. The sample belongs to a study of identical twins. No donor was unhealthy or non-Caucasian. Study conclusions and caveats: Out-of-frame TCR alpha sharing in monozygotic twins exceeded recombination model predictions.

The sample also formed part of further work on yellow fever vaccine responses in identical twins.

Sequencing input: PBMCs. The V gene is TRBV7-6, the J gene TRBJ2-1, with 7 bases fitting TRBD1. The TCR was taken from a woman between 18 and 29 years old in good health. CDR3 in amino acids: CASSLALTGLQFF. In nucleotides, the CDR3 is TGTGCCAGCAGCTTAGCGCTGACAGGGCTTCAGTTCTTC. The full variable domain, in which reference TRBV7-6 and TRBJ2-1 provide the parts outside the CDR3, is GAGVSQSPRYKVTKRGQDVALRCDPISGHVSLYWYRQALGQGPEFLTYFNYEAQQDKSGLPNDRFSAERPEGSISTLTIQRTEQRDSAMYRCASSLALTGLQFFGPGTRLTVL.